The T cell receptor (beta chain) described here comes from a study of T cell clonotyping in hematopoietic cell transplantation. Study details: Pretransplant recipient samples were taken after cytoreduction.

Study-wide results and caveats: Recipient TCR diversity dropped after transplant; expanded clonotypes rose from day 30 to 180.

Described time point: recipient sample about 28 days before transplant, after cytoreduction. Comment on this clone: Its cognate antigen is unknown.

Sequenced by immunoSEQ multiplex PCR; TCRdb stores in-frame clones only, minus some. The sample shows approximately 42,000 clones, about 85% of them seen only once. V dropped 7 bases and J dropped 8; count of bases not matched to a gene: 8. The germline V gene encodes CDR1 LNHDA and CDR2 SQIVND (reference sequence). The CDR3 sequence is 15 residues long. The sequenced sample was peripheral blood mononuclear cells, obtained before stem cell transplant. This receptor was obtained from a man in his 60s with acute myeloid leukemia. Some clones in this sample may be carry-over from other donors' samples. The chain is built from TRBV19 and TRBJ2-1; 13 bases are shared with TRBD2. The CDR3 here is CASKGGTSGADEQFF. The CDR3 DNA reads TGTGCCAGTAAGGGGGGGACTAGCGGGGCGGATGAGCAGTTCTTC.